The rows below give T cell receptor beta chains drawn from one sample of a study of T cells in localized non-small cell lung cancer. Using immunoSEQ multiplex PCR, the repertoire was profiled, and TCRdb retains in-frame clones only, with some absent. Here the sample spans about 35,000 clones, roughly 90% being singletons. Sequenced material: peripheral blood mononuclear cells, taken before any cancer treatment. All receptors come from a female donor over 55 with stage II lung adenocarcinoma. Each CDR3 is given with its conserved first and last residue. The D gene is left open where the match is weak. The listing skips clone size in some rows; elsewhere it reads once, few, many or a size class.

d_gene	v_gene	j_gene	abundance	CDR3aa	CDR3nt
TRBD2	TRBV11-2	TRBJ2-1	.	CASSFPGLAGGSSYNEQFF	TGTGCCAGCAGTTTTCCGGGACTAGCGGGAGGGAGCTCCTACAATGAGCAGTTCTTC
TRBD1	TRBV7-9	TRBJ1-2	few	CASSRDRDDGYTF	TGTGCCAGCAGCCGGGACAGGGACGATGGCTACACCTTC
.	TRBV2	TRBJ1-2	.	CASRDSNYGYTF	TGTGCCAGCAGAGACTCTAACTATGGCTACACCTTC
.	TRBV4-3	TRBJ2-3	.	CASSQEWIGGRDTQYF	TGCGCCAGCAGCCAAGAGTGGATCGGGGGGCGAGATACGCAGTATTTT
.	TRBV4-2	TRBJ2-1	.	CASSQDRLSRRSYNEQFF	TGTGCCAGCAGCCAAGACAGGTTAAGCCGACGCTCCTACAATGAGCAGTTCTTC
.	TRBV9	TRBJ1-1	.	CASSVGGNRVSEAFF	TGTGCCAGCAGCGTAGGTGGGAACAGGGTGTCTGAAGCTTTCTTT
TRBD1	TRBV5-1	TRBJ1-3	.	CASSPRTGNGNTIYF	TGCGCCAGCAGCCCTAGGACAGGGAATGGAAACACCATATATTTT
TRBD2	TRBV4-3	TRBJ2-3	.	CASSQVLGGEDTQYF	TGCGCCAGCAGCCAAGTGTTGGGGGGGGAAGATACGCAGTATTTT
.	TRBV7-6	TRBJ1-4	.	CASSLVRAENEKLFF	TGTGCCAGCAGCTTAGTCAGGGCCGAGAATGAAAAACTGTTTTTT
.	TRBV5-1	TRBJ1-2	.	CASSFDSNGYTF	TGCGCCAGCAGCTTCGACAGTAATGGCTACACCTTC
TRBD1	TRBV5-1	TRBJ1-4	.	CASSLDRGGEKLFF	TGCGCCAGCAGCTTGGACAGGGGAGGCGAAAAACTGTTTTTT
TRBD1	TRBV4-3	TRBJ2-5	.	CASSHATGDETQYF	TGCGCCAGCAGCCATGCGACAGGGGATGAGACCCAGTACTTC
TRBD1	TRBV5-1	TRBJ2-5	.	CASSPGQGQETQYF	TGCGCCAGCAGCCCGGGACAGGGTCAAGAGACCCAGTACTTC
TRBD1	TRBV11-2	TRBJ2-6	.	CASSFSWGQSSGANVLTF	TGTGCCAGCAGCTTCTCCTGGGGACAGAGCTCTGGGGCCAACGTCCTGACTTTC
.	TRBV2	TRBJ2-7	.	CASSGRIFTPHEQYF	TGTGCCAGCAGCGGGCGCATATTTACTCCCCACGAGCAGTACTTC
.	TRBV7-9	TRBJ1-1	.	CASSLRASGAPGPEAFF	TGTGCCAGCAGCTTGAGAGCCTCCGGGGCCCCGGGCCCTGAAGCTTTCTTT
TRBD1	TRBV28	TRBJ2-6	.	CASTVTGIKKPSGANVLTF	TGTGCCAGCACCGTGACAGGGATTAAAAAACCCTCTGGGGCCAACGTCCTGACTTTC
.	TRBV6-8	TRBJ1-4	.	CASSERRQLFF	TGTGCCAGCAGTGAAAGACGGCAACTGTTTTTT
TRBD2	TRBV7-9	TRBJ2-2	.	CASSPGRGYTGELFF	TGTGCCAGCAGCCCGGGGAGGGGATACACCGGGGAGCTGTTTTTT
TRBD1	TRBV7-9	TRBJ1-5	once	CASAPYRVRQGAVAQPQHF	TGTGCCAGCGCCCCCTATCGGGTCAGACAGGGGGCAGTTGCTCAGCCCCAGCATTTT
.	TRBV4-3	TRBJ1-5	.	CASSPGPPGSYQPQHF	TGCGCCAGCAGCCCGGGACCTCCGGGGAGTTATCAGCCCCAGCATTTT
TRBD1	TRBV28	TRBJ1-4	once	CASNRQGATNEKLFF	TGTGCCAGCAATCGACAGGGTGCAACTAATGAAAAACTGTTTTTT
.	TRBV5-6	TRBJ2-3	once	CASSLNMRSADTQYF	TGTGCCAGCAGCTTGAATATGAGGAGCGCAGATACGCAGTATTTT
TRBD2	TRBV4-1	TRBJ2-1	.	CASSQDGDSGSPTANEQFF	TGCGCCAGCAGCCAAGATGGGGATAGCGGGAGCCCGACCGCCAATGAGCAGTTCTTC
TRBD1	TRBV5-1	TRBJ2-3	.	CASSSLQGAGTDTQYF	TGCGCCAGCAGCTCCCTCCAGGGGGCGGGAACAGATACGCAGTATTTT
.	TRBV5-1	TRBJ1-4	.	CASSPTVNEKLFF	TGCGCCAGCAGCCCGACGGTTAATGAAAAACTGTTTTTT
.	TRBV4-1	TRBJ2-1	.	CASSQDGGGLQENEQFF	TGCGCCAGCAGCCAAGATGGGGGCGGCCTACAGGAGAATGAGCAGTTCTTC
.	TRBV25-1	TRBJ2-1	.	CASSEYSEQFF	TGTGCCAGCAGTGAATACAGTGAGCAGTTCTTC
.	TRBV18	TRBJ1-2	.	CASSPLTRIDYGYTF	TGTGCCAGCTCACCACTTACGAGGATAGACTATGGCTACACCTTC
TRBD1	TRBV25-1	TRBJ1-5	.	CASSEMGTGNNQPQHF	TGTGCCAGCAGTGAAATGGGGACAGGCAACAATCAGCCCCAGCATTTT
TRBD1	TRBV19	TRBJ1-5	.	CASSQLRTGLNQPQHF	TGTGCCAGTAGTCAATTACGGACAGGTCTCAATCAGCCCCAGCATTTT
.	TRBV30	TRBJ2-5	.	CAWSASHEAQYF	TGTGCCTGGAGTGCTAGCCACGAAGCCCAGTACTTC
TRBD2	TRBV7-2	TRBJ2-1	.	CASSRTSGSYNEQFF	TGTGCCAGCAGCCGGACTAGCGGGTCCTACAATGAGCAGTTCTTC
TRBD1	TRBV5-4	TRBJ1-2	.	CASSPDRGYGYTF	TGTGCCAGCAGCCCTGACAGGGGCTATGGCTACACCTTC
TRBD1	TRBV30	TRBJ2-5	.	CAWSVSGGKGETQYF	TGTGCCTGGAGTGTATCAGGGGGTAAGGGAGAGACCCAGTACTTC
TRBD1	TRBV5-1	TRBJ1-1	.	CASSDTRTGLPTEAFF	TGCGCCAGCAGCGATACCCGGACAGGGCTGCCCACTGAAGCTTTCTTT
.	TRBV5-1	TRBJ2-5	.	CASSLMGARETQYF	TGCGCCAGCAGCTTGATGGGGGCGAGAGAGACCCAGTACTTC
.	TRBV30	TRBJ2-1	.	CAWSGESYNEQFF	TGTGCCTGGAGTGGGGAGTCCTACAATGAGCAGTTCTTC
.	TRBV7-3	TRBJ1-1	.	CASSLWQNTEAFF	TGTGCCAGCAGCTTATGGCAGAACACTGAAGCTTTCTTT
.	TRBV14	TRBJ2-7	.	CASSQGSGVGEQYF	TGTGCCAGCAGCCAAGGCTCAGGGGTCGGCGAGCAGTACTTC
TRBD1	TRBV2	TRBJ2-1	.	CASSDSGTGTYNEQFF	TGTGCCAGCAGTGATTCCGGGACAGGGACCTACAATGAGCAGTTCTTC
.	TRBV6-6	TRBJ1-4	.	CASSYRDAATNEKLFF	TGTGCCAGCAGTTACAGGGACGCTGCAACTAATGAAAAACTGTTTTTT